The rows below give T cell receptor beta chains drawn from one sample of a study of cytomegalovirus exposure and HLA in healthy donors. The table came from immunoSEQ multiplex PCR; TCRdb's copy has only in-frame clones and leaves some out. The sample has about 160,000 clones, roughly 88% seen once; the top ten hold 5% to 7%. The sample was PBMCs. The receptors stem from a man aged 45-60 years in good health and CMV-seropositive. The CDR3 runs from the conserved cysteine through the conserved F or W. The D gene is left open where the match is weak. Clone size is stated in some rows and not others, as once, few, many or a class when expanded.

CDR3 protein,CDR3 DNA,J gene,V gene,D gene,clone size
CASSTTVSGNTIYF,TGTGCCAGCAGTACCACGGTCTCTGGAAACACCATATATTTT,TRBJ1-3,TRBV28,.,.
CASNPGVKETQYF,TGTGCCAGCAATCCGGGGGTGAAAGAGACCCAGTACTTC,TRBJ2-5,TRBV2,.,.
CASSQDTGHSGNTIYF,TGTGCCAGCAGCCAAGATACGGGACACTCTGGAAACACCATATATTTT,TRBJ1-3,TRBV4-2,.,.
CASSLVDRKLLGANYGYTF,TGTGCCAGCAGCTTGGTGGACCGGAAGCTGCTGGGAGCTAACTATGGCTACACCTTC,TRBJ1-2,TRBV5-5,.,.
CASSLRRGSTDTQYF,TGTGCCAGCAGCTTAAGGCGGGGGAGCACAGATACGCAGTATTTT,TRBJ2-3,TRBV7-3,TRBD2,few
CASSLNARGFTEAFF,TGTGCCAGCAGCTTGAACGCCAGGGGTTTCACTGAAGCTTTCTTT,TRBJ1-1,TRBV5-4,.,.
CASSQYPGLDAQQYF,TGTGCCAGCAGCCAATACCCCGGACTAGATGCGCAGCAGTACTTC,TRBJ2-7,TRBV4-2,TRBD2,once
CASSLERTGYEKLFF,TGCGCCAGCAGCTTGGAACGGACAGGGTATGAAAAACTGTTTTTT,TRBJ1-4,TRBV5-1,TRBD1,few
CASSYGTGRSTEAFF,TGTGCCAGCAGTTACGGGACAGGGAGGTCCACTGAAGCTTTCTTT,TRBJ1-1,TRBV6-5,TRBD1,.
CASSPGQGAYGYTF,TGTGCCAGCTCACCAGGGCAGGGGGCTTATGGCTACACCTTC,TRBJ1-2,TRBV18,TRBD1,.
CASSTDRLNTEAFF,TGCGCCAGCAGCACGGACAGATTGAACACTGAAGCTTTCTTT,TRBJ1-1,TRBV5-1,.,.
CASSGRDTDTQYF,TGCGCCAGCAGTGGACGGGACACAGATACGCAGTATTTT,TRBJ2-3,TRBV10-2,.,once
CASSQRRAGEETQYF,TGTGCCAGCAGCCAAAGGCGAGCAGGGGAAGAGACCCAGTACTTC,TRBJ2-5,TRBV4-2,.,.
CASSQQDRANQPQHF,TGTGCCAGCAGCCAACAGGACAGGGCGAATCAGCCCCAGCATTTT,TRBJ1-5,TRBV4-2,TRBD1,.
CASSFKVSGTGELFF,TGTGCCAGCAGTTTCAAGGTGTCGGGAACCGGGGAGCTGTTTTTT,TRBJ2-2,TRBV27,.,.
CASSLNWGDTEAFF,TGCGCCAGCAGCTTGAATTGGGGGGACACTGAAGCTTTCTTT,TRBJ1-1,TRBV5-1,.,.
CASSEGGDPDTQYF,TGTGCCAGCAGTGAAGGCGGGGACCCAGATACGCAGTATTTT,TRBJ2-3,TRBV6-1,.,few
CASSLSGGILDEQFF,TGTGCCAGCAGCTTATCGGGGGGCATTCTCGATGAGCAGTTCTTC,TRBJ2-1,TRBV7-8,.,.
CASVSGDYNEQFF,TGTGCTAGTGTCAGCGGGGATTACAATGAGCAGTTCTTC,TRBJ2-1,TRBV12-5,TRBD2,.
CASSFSSFGETQYF,TGTGCCAGCAGCTTTAGTTCCTTCGGAGAGACCCAGTACTTC,TRBJ2-5,TRBV11-2,.,.
CASSQRGGMNTEAFF,TGTGCCAGCAGCCAAAGAGGGGGAATGAACACTGAAGCTTTCTTT,TRBJ1-1,TRBV7-3,.,once